This T cell receptor (beta chain) came from a study of graft-versus-host responses after intestinal transplantation. Background on the study: Uniformly, recipients were administered anti-thymocyte globulin induction with subsequent tacrolimus and steroids for approximately three years. Notes on the study in general: Detection of GvH clones occurred in recipient marrow, and some had their first appearance in ileum or blood.

Regarding this clone: Its specificity is unknown.

Clones were read by immunoSEQ multiplex PCR, and TCRdb kept only the in-frame ones, dropping some. Of 90,000 to 150,000 clones listed, roughly 96% are singletons. This CDR3 contains 18 residues. Losses at the gene ends were 3 bases for V and 2 bases for J; bases not matched to a gene: 8. From germline, CDR1 is SGHTA and CDR2 FQGTGA. This chain connects TRBV7-3 to TRBJ2-1; 12 positions match TRBD2. The receptor was derived from a human donor who received an intestinal transplant. The specimen was unstimulated CD8+ T cells sorted from spleen or lymph node cells, collected before intestinal transplant. The CDR3 DNA sequence: TGTGCCAGCAGCTTGACTAGCGGGAGTCCTGGACCCTACAATGAGCAGTTCTTC. Residues: CASSLTSGSPGPYNEQFF.